The entry below describes one TCR beta chain. The sample is drawn from a study of PD-L1 blockade in urothelial cancer. Time point given: pretreatment peripheral blood. Clones were sequenced by immunoSEQ multiplex PCR, and TCRdb holds only the in-frame ones, with some missing. The sample lists some 38,000 clones, around 85% occurring once. The V gene lost 0 bases and the J gene lost 10 bases, with 16 bases spanning the gap. This CDR3 comprises 15 residues. Germline V gene data show CDR1 as MNHEY and CDR2 as SMNVEV (reference sequence). The sequencing here drew on PBMCs, taken around atezolizumab (anti-PD-L1) treatment. V and J are TRBV27 and TRBJ1-5; D gene unclear. The receptor's source is a man older than 75 with urothelial cancer. The CDR3 loop is CASSLSMAGGSPQHF. CDR3 coding DNA: TGTGCCAGCAGTTTATCGATGGCAGGAGGTTCTCCCCAGCATTTT.